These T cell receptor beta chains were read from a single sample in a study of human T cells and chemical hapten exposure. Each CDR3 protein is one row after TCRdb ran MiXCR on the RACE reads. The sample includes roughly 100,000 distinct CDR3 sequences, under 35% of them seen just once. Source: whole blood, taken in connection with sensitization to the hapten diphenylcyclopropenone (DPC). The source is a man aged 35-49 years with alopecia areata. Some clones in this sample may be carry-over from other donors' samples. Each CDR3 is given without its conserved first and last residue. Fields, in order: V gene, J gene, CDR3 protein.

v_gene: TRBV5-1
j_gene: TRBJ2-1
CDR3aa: ASSLANGLMYNEQF

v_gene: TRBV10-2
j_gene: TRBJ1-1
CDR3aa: ASSDGGGTEAF

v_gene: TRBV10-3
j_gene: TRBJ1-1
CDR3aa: AISESGQGEAF

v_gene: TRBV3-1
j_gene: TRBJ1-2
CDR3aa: ASSQEPGEHRGYT

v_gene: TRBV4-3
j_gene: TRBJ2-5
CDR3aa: ASSHRGQQETQY

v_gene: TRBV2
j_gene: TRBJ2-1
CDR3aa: ASRETSGSRNEQF

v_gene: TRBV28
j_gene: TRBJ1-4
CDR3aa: ASIHPGTGEKLF

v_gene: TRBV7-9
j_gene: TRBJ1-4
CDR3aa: ASSQDGRNEKLF

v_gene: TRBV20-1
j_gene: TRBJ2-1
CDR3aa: SASSASGSGEQF

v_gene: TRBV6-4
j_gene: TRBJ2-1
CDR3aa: ASSDSDRGLKGEQF

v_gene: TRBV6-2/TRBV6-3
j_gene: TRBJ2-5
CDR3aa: ASSQPNREETQY

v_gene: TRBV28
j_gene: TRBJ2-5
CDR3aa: ASRLWTGVQETQY

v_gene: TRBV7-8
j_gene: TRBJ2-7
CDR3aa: ASSRASGSYEQY

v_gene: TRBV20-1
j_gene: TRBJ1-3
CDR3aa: SALRGGALGNTIY

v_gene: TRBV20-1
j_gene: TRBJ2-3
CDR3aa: SAVTYTGALRDTQY

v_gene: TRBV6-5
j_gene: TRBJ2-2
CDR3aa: ASSYSFGKPLNTGELF

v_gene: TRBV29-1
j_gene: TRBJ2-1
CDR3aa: SVETGRTYNEQF

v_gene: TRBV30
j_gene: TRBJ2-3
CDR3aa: AWGQGARTDTQY

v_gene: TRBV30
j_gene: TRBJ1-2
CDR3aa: AWSPKGDFYGYT

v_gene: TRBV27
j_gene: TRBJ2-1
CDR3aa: ASSLSEAGARNEQF

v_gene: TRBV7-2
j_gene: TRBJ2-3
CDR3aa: ASSLGVRGADTQY

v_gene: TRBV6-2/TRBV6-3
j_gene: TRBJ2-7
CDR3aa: ASSREQGEEQY

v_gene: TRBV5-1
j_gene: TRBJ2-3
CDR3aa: ASSLARTSTDTQY

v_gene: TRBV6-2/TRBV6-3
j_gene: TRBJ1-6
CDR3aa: ASSTREGEKSPLH

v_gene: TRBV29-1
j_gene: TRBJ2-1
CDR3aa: SVATSGVYNEQF

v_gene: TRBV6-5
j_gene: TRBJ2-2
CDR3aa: ASNLTNTGELF

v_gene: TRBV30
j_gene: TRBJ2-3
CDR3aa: AWSGIPSADTQY

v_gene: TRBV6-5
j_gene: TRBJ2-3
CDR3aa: ASSRGSGGRPDTQY

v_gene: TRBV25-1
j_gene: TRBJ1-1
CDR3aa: ARGGSRGVSSEAF

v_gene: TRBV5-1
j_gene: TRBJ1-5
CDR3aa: ASSLGDNNQPQH

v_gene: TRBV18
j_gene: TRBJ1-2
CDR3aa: ASSPLSGQGAYGYT

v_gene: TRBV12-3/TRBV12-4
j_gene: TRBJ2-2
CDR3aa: ASSLKDGLF

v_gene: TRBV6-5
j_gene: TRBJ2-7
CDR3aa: ASSRTSGNYEQY

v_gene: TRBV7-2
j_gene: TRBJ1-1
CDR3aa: ASSLMDGGRTEAF

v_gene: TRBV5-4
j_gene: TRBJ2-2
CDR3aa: ASSLAGTPGELF

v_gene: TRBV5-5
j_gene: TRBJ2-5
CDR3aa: ASSLRLEPQETQY

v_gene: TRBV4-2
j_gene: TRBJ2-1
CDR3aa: ASSQVGGRLRSYNEQF

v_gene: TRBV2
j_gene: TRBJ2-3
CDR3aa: ASSLGAVLWRRTTDTQY

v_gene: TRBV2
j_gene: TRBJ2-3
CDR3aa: ASKLTSGGTDTQY

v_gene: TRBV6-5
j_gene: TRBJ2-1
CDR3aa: ASSREAGNYNEQF

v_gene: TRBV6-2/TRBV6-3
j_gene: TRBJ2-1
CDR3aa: ASSQTRPPVNEQF

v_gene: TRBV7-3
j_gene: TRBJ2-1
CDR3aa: ASSSLPSGRQF

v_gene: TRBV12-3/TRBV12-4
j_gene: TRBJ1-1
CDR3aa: ASSLLTGRTEAF

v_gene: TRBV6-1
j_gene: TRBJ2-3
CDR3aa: ASRTSTDTQY

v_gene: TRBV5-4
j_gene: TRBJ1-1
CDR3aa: ASRRAPTGRDTEAF

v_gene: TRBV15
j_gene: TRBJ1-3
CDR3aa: ATSRDGGPGNTIY

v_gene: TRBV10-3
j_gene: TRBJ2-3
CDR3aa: AITTDGTQY

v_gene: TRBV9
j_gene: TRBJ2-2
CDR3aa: ASTRSGGSNTGELF

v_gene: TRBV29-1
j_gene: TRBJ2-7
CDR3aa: SATAGQPTYEQY

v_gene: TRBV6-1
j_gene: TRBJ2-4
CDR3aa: ASSWTGGPKNIQY

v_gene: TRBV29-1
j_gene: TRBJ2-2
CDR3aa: SVAPNTGELF

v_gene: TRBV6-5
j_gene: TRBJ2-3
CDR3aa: ASRVGKFTDTQY

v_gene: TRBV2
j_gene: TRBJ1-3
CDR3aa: ASSERGGDGNTIY

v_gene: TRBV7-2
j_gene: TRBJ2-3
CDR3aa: ASSRGVAGATQY

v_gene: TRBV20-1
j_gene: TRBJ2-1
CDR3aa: SARGQGIREQF

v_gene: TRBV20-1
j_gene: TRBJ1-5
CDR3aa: SAAGTGGDTVNQPQH

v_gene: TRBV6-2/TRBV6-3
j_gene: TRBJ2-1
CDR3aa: ASRGWREDDEQF

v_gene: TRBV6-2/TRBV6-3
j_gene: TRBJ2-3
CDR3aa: ASSGRIDTQY